This TCR beta chain comes out of a study of T cells in localized non-small cell lung cancer. Study-level points and caveats: Sequencing was limited to one tumor region, leaving the possibility of heterogeneity open. Uninvolved adjacent lung had higher T cell clonality than tumor and all other tissues. Median detection of top 100 tumor clones in adjacent lung was 55 to 60 clones.

CDR3 size: 15 residues. Germline V lookup: CDR1 SGHDN, CDR2 FVKESK. V shed 6 bases, J shed 2 bases, and the junction held 9 bases outside the gene matches. Using immunoSEQ multiplex PCR, the repertoire was profiled, and TCRdb retains in-frame clones only, with some absent. The sample lists around 64,000 clones; about four fifths were seen once. Note on this clone: Its specificity is not known.

The TCR comes from a man aged 40 to 70 with stage II lung adenocarcinoma. The material sequenced was PBMCs, taken before any cancer treatment. The chain couples TRBV14 to TRBJ2-5, with TRBD2 identical over 7 bases. The CDR3 region has the DNA TGTGCCAGCAGTCAATCACGGGGGGTTCAAGAGACCCAGTACTTC. The encoded protein is CASSQSRGVQETQYF.